This T cell receptor (beta chain) was captured in a study of blood T cell repertoires in COVID-19. On the study more broadly: COVID-19 samples, acute and convalescent, were from the United States, Italy and Spain. T cells, B-cell-depleted T cells, or PBMCs supplied cDNA or gDNA.

Germline lookup yields CDR1 MNHEY and CDR2 SMNVEV (reference sequence). The CDR3 sequence is 13 residues long. V lost 8 bases and J lost 7; bases outside the gene matches: 8. Study processing details: From reference gene primer amplification, estimates of nucleated cell counts were derived. Method: immunoSEQ multiplex PCR; TCRdb's copy keeps in-frame clones and lacks some. That table furnishes V, J and clone size, whereas the DNA furnished D and trimming. This table holds roughly 75,000 clones, about 80% found once. This clonotype was sampled from a man aged 65-85 years with acute or convalescent COVID-19. The chain links TRBV27 to TRBJ2-1; 7 bases line up with TRBD2. The sequencing sample was made of peripheral blood. The chain's CDR3 is CASSSGAGNEQFF. DNA of the CDR3: TGTGCCAGCTCCAGCGGGGCCGGGAATGAGCAGTTCTTC.